This TCR beta chain is from a study of cytomegalovirus exposure and HLA in healthy donors (dated by TCRdb to the late 2010s). For the wider study: In an earlier analysis of approximately 640 of the donors, around 300 Gb of sequence data and some 120 million unique TCR beta sequences from approximately 180 million T cells were reported. To decide whether each TCR beta V gene segment behaved as functional or pseudogenic, an earlier analysis of approximately 600 of the donors relied on high-throughput TCR beta sequencing. In addition to the first cohort of 666 subjects, a separate validation cohort of under 150 different subjects was used. Among 398 genotyped donors of the cohort, an average of approximately 240,000 unique TCR beta nucleotide sequences were sequenced per donor, roughly 20% of them non-productive. Every discovery cohort repertoire had been produced on one sequencing platform. The T cell repertoires of some 670 subjects were profiled by immunosequencing and related to cytomegalovirus serostatus. The later analysis used no new phenotypic data to find candidate immune exposures, relying instead on TCR beta sequences and their occurrence across donors. Typing coverage varied by locus: roughly 620-640 donors for A, B, C, DRB1 and DQB1; approximately 500 for DQA1; more than 600 for DPA1; 450 to 480 for DPB1. A later analysis re-examined previously published TCR beta repertoires from roughly 720 donors and added high-resolution HLA genotyping to investigate patterns of TCR occurrence. Donor age, sex, ethnicity and CMV serostatus were compiled together with the repertoire data. Around 320 gigabases of sequencing data and approximately 93 million unique TCR sequences were included in an early release covering several hundred HLA-typed donors. The study aimed to test whether cataloging public T cell receptors could reveal signatures of past pathogen exposure. Of the 350 to 400 genotyped donors, approximately 83% fell in the genetic ancestry cluster associated with self-reported Caucasian donors. In a later genetic analysis, genome-wide SNP genotypes for 398 of the 666 donors were used, and that subset was treated as a discovery cohort. A handful of DR-DQ haplotypes were handled as single units for association and clustering because linkage in the cohort was strong. High-throughput TCR immunosequencing, statistical association of individual TCRs with disease status, and machine learning were combined to predict cytomegalovirus infection status. Class I and class II HLA loci were covered by the typing at four-digit resolution.

For CDR1 and CDR2, the germline V gene (reference sequence) lists LNHDA and SQIVND. V drops 5 bases and J drops 7 bases, leaving 18 bases in between. The CDR3 goes from the cysteine to the phenylalanine over 14 residues. Solely the CDR3 DNA is kept, with 42 bases framed from the first base. In total, 630 or so healthy bone marrow donors made up the cohort. Cohort members were all nominally healthy when sampled, although unrecorded immune exposures were likely present. The donor tested CMV seronegative, placing the donor among the 350 or so seronegative members of the cohort. A peripheral blood sample was collected from each donor, and TCR beta sequencing was performed on peripheral blood mononuclear cells. Genomic DNA was extracted from the blood cell samples with the Qiagen DNeasy Blood Extraction Kit. Concerning this clone: This clone's antigen is unknown. No quality values exist for individual bases; no much larger clone is one base distant.

Paper-wide results and their limitations: Because counts were too low, about 18 rarely observed V segments, including chromosome 9 orphons, were excluded from the earlier analysis of several hundred of the donors. According to a later genetic analysis, donors in an Asian-associated ancestry cluster had fewer N-insertions in productive TCRs than the approximately 670-donor mean. In a later analysis, HLA-associated TCR beta chains were found to be more clonally expanded and to have lower generation probabilities than equally common non-associated chains. In vitro tests confirmed that a few of the cytomegalovirus-associated TCR beta chains recognize cytomegalovirus antigens. Broadly in line with IMGT annotations, most TCR beta V segments showed up in productive rearrangements about 90% or about 30% of the time in an earlier analysis of 587 of the donors. A later analysis associated 15,000 to 20,000 TCR beta sequences with specific HLA alleles at a false discovery rate of 0.05. Because HLA typing was unavailable for some donors at each locus, only the typed subset was used in association tests. In a later analysis, TCR association rates were found to vary across HLA loci, with the most associated TCRs seen for DRB1 alleles and the fewest for HLA-C alleles. The cohort was sequenced for TCR beta chains only, and without alpha or paired-chain data the features that could be detected were limited. A cluster of highly shared sequence variants was judged likely to be a technical artifact of the sequencing pipeline. Several of the top co-occurrence clusters appeared to be linked to parvovirus B19, influenza, CMV and Epstein-Barr virus, according to a later analysis. The 87-base-pair reads could not distinguish some IMGT-functional V segments, including TRBV6-2 and TRBV6-3, so those segments were excluded. V-gene and J-gene trimming of TCR beta chains was associated with a missense DCLRE1C variant in a later genetic analysis, and the association was replicated in an independent cohort. The authors suggested that the approach could potentially be generalized to other disease states and immunological phenotypes. Linkage disequilibrium might explain the correlated functional status among segregating V segments, but an unknown experimental factor could not be excluded. The presence/absence analyses assumed that sequencing depth was roughly uniform across donors, and that assumption may not be true. The study listed around 160 TCR beta chains as associated with cytomegalovirus. A further reported finding was that TCR beta sequences accurately predicted the HLA-A and HLA-B alleles for most subjects in the first cohort. While some public TCRs were present in many individuals, most TCR sequences turned up only very rarely across donors. For the cohort, immune exposure information was limited to CMV serostatus. A later analysis found that most CMV-associated TCR beta chains appeared HLA-restricted, with HLA associations seemingly driven largely by CMV exposure. The classifier was reported to diagnose cytomegalovirus status with high specificity and sensitivity in both the original and validation cohorts. Assigning TCR associations to individual alleles was difficult when HLA alleles, especially DR and DQ, strongly co-occurred.

The library came from the immunoSEQ multiplex PCR assay. The multiplex PCR relied on a mix of 60 forward primers for TCR Vbeta segments and 13 reverse primers for TCR Jbeta segments. A multiplex PCR assay on genomic DNA amplified the CDR3 region of rearranged TCR beta genes. The Illumina HiSeq System was used to sequence the amplified TCR beta libraries as 87-base-pair reads. Under the source paper's analysis protocol: A later analysis counted tens of millions of unique TCR beta chains across the 690 or so repertoires, and some 11 million of these chains were shared by at least two donors. A nearest-neighbor algorithm error-corrected the raw reads and collapsed the reads into unique sequences, merging closely related sequences to remove PCR and sequencing errors. CDR3 sequences were aligned to IMGT reference sequences to assign V, D and J gene segments. For a sequence to be retained, a match of at least six nucleotides was required to both a V gene segment and a J gene segment. Rearrangements were classified as productive when the CDR3 lacked stop codons and remained in frame with V and J, and all other rearrangements were classified as non-productive. Following IMGT convention, CDR3 was defined as the stretch from the second conserved V-encoded cysteine to the conserved J-encoded phenylalanine. The earlier analysis of some 600 of the donors excluded sequences that lacked an unambiguous match to a single V gene segment. In an earlier analysis of almost 600 of the donors, a V segment was called functional when productive rearrangements were above 56.7%, and segregating when the standard deviation between donors exceeded 5%. A statistical classification framework was developed to diagnose cytomegalovirus status using the catalog of TCR beta chain sequences. In a later analysis, V and J genes were assigned by comparing TCR nucleotide sequences against IMGT/GENE-DB human TR gene sequences. Using the TCRdist pipeline, a later analysis assigned CDR3 sequences along with most-parsimonious VDJ recombination scenarios. In a later analysis, every TCR beta chain was defined by the combination of its CDR3 amino acid sequence and its V-gene family, and reads without a unique V-gene family were dropped. To address suspected cross-contamination and a sequencing artifact, a later analysis removed around 600 highly shared, low-generation-probability nucleotide sequences. For each public chain, a later analysis derived a clonal expansion index from normalized ranks of inferred template counts within each repertoire. A later analysis computed generation probabilities with a VDJ recombination model fitted to out-of-frame rearrangements, and checked the results against IGoR. In a later analysis, TCR-TCR, TCR-HLA and TCR-CMV co-occurrence was scored with hypergeometric tests, and a repertoire-size bias correction was applied to TCR pairs. To estimate false discovery rates, a later analysis permuted the HLA or CMV assignments 20 times. In a later analysis, co-occurring TCRs were grouped using DBSCAN, and TCRdist sequence similarity was added for clustering within HLA-allele-positive subsets. Repertoires with fewer than 30,000 or more than 120,000 public chains were left out of co-occurrence clustering, as were several repertoires with anomalous nucleotide sharing. TCRdb limited this immuneACCESS table to in-frame rearrangements with V and J called. A share of clones is missing; checked studies link under half to unresolved V genes, and the rest is unexplained. V and J calls and clone size are as listed in that table; D and trimming were resolved from the DNA. This sample lists about 99,000 clones; around 61% were detected once. About 3.5% of the sample is in the top ten clones.

The TCR originated in a woman aged 45-65 years in good health and CMV-seronegative. What was sequenced was PBMCs. The chain is made from TRBV19 and TRBJ2-7; TRBD2 is a weak D gene call, 6 bases matching. The CDR3 region reads CASSANGGAGEQYF. The nucleotide sequence reads TGTGCCAGTAGTGCCAACGGCGGTGCGGGGGAGCAGTACTTC.